Below, 16 T cell receptor beta chains from the same sample are listed, as sequenced in a study of OX40 agonist ivuxolimab in advanced cancers. The assay was immunoSEQ multiplex PCR, and TCRdb's table has in-frame clones only and misses some. The sample includes fewer than 90,000 clones, around 87% seen only once; the top ten take 2.5% to 3%. The material sequenced was CD4+ or CD8+ T cells sorted from blood, taken in a trial of the OX40 agonist ivuxolimab. These receptors all stem from an adult with an advanced solid tumor such as melanoma, head and neck, liver or kidney cancer.

The chain carries TRBV6-6 and TRBJ2-7, with TRBD2 as a possible D gene (7 bases). Germline values: CDR1 MNHNY, CDR2 SVGAGI (reference sequence). Deletions cut 8 bases from V and 0 bases from J, with 11 bases between. CDR3 length: 13 residues. This chain's CDR3 is CASGGASSYEQYF. The CDR3 nucleotides are TGTGCCAGCGGGGGGGCTAGCTCCTACGAGCAGTACTTC.

The V gene is TRBV29-1, the J gene TRBJ2-5, with unresolved D. Germline loops: CDR1 SQVTM, CDR2 ANQGSEA. The ends were cut back, 3 bases at V and 4 bases at J, with 12 bases in the middle. The CDR3 is 13 amino acids. The CDR3 loop is CSVESRDLETQYF. The CDR3 DNA follows: TGCAGCGTTGAGTCGAGAGATTTAGAGACCCAGTACTTC.

The V and J genes are TRBV5-7 and TRBJ1-5; no definite D call. TRBV5-7 is placed among ORFs of uncertain function. This CDR3 is built from 16 residues. The germline V and J ends were trimmed by 1 base and 7 bases, with 18 bases remaining between them. CDR3 sequence: CASSLFPGRRLQPQHF. Here the CDR3 DNA reads TGTGCCAGCAGCTTGTTTCCGGGAAGACGGTTACAGCCCCAGCATTTT.

This chain uses TRBV18 with TRBJ2-7; TRBD1 matches 8 bases. CDR3 length: 13 residues. In germline, CDR1 is KGHSH, CDR2 LQKENI. Trimming cost V 6 bases and J 5 bases; bases outside gene matches: 6. This chain's CDR3 is CASSQDRGHEQYF. CDR3 DNA sequence: TGTGCCAGCTCGCAAGACAGGGGCCACGAGCAGTACTTC.

Written as DNA, the CDR3 is TGTGCCATCAGTGAGTGGGTGGCAGATACGCAGTATTTT. Residues: CAISEWVADTQYF. The genes are TRBV10-3 and TRBJ2-3; D remains unclear. Germline V gene lookup returns CDR1 ENHRY and CDR2 SYGVKD. V was pared by 1 base and J by 4 bases, with 6 bases between. There are 13 residues in the CDR3.

The chain is built from TRBV7-2 and TRBJ1-3, with unresolved D. The V gene's germline CDR1 is SGHTA and CDR2 FQGNSA. The germline V and J ends were trimmed by 3 bases and 0 bases, with 6 bases remaining between them. This CDR3 has 14 residues. CDR3 DNA: TGTGCCAGCAGCTTTGTACGCTCTGGAAACACCATATATTTT. Protein sequence: CASSFVRSGNTIYF. Supplemented by reference TRBV7-2 and TRBJ1-3, the full variable domain reads GAGVSQSPSNKVTEKGKDVELRCDPISGHTALYWYRQSLGQGLEFLIYFQGNSAPDKSGLPSDRFSAERTGGSVSTLTIQRTQQEDSAVYLCASSFVRSGNTIYFGEGSWLTVV.

The V gene is TRBV28, the J gene TRBJ1-6; D may be TRBD1 (5 bases). The germline gives CDR1 MDHEN, CDR2 SYDVKM. The CDR3 is 16 amino acids. Deletions cut 1 base from V and 7 bases from J, with 14 bases between. CDR3 nucleotide sequence: TGTGCCAGCAGTTTATACCAGGGACCGGGAAATTCACCCCTCCACTTT. This translates into CASSLYQGPGNSPLHF.

For this clone: Other DNA sequences in the sample encode the same CDR3. CDR3 nucleotide sequence: TGTGCCAGCAGCCTGGCTAGGAATAACTATGGCTACACCTTC. Amino acids: CASSLARNNYGYTF. This chain connects TRBV5-4 to TRBJ1-2; D uncertain. V was cut by 4 bases and J by 1 base, with 11 bases left in between. CDR3 size: 14 residues. CDR1 and CDR2 (germline): SGHNT, YYREEE (reference sequence).

This clone has just one count. Here the CDR3 reads CASSWGYQETQYF. DNA for the CDR3: TGCGCCAGCAGTTGGGGGTACCAAGAGACCCAGTACTTC. This chain connects TRBV10-2 to TRBJ2-5, with D perhaps given as TRBD1 or TRBD2 (5 bases each). Trimming removed 5 bases at V and 0 bases at J, with 7 bases between. The CDR3 is 13 amino acids. Germline assignment: CDR1 WSHSY and CDR2 SAAADI.

The chain uses TRBV6-1 and TRBJ2-1; maybe TRBD1 (5 bases). Trimming shortened V by 5 bases and J by 9 bases, and 17 bases separated the two germline ends. This CDR3 is 14 amino acids long. Germline V CDR1 and CDR2: MNHNS, SASEGT. The CDR3 DNA sequence: TGTGCCAGCAGTCCTACCTTTTCTGGGGCTGAGCAGTTCTTC. This encodes CASSPTFSGAEQFF.

This clone was seen a few times. This chain links TRBV5-4 with TRBJ2-7, with 9 bases matching TRBD1. The CDR3 length is 16 residues. The germline V gene has CDR1 SGHNT and CDR2 YYREEE (reference sequence). Trimming removed 0 bases from V and 6 bases from J; junction bases left unmatched: 10. CDR3 protein: CASSLANRGRRGEQYF. The CDR3 DNA is TGTGCCAGCAGCTTGGCCAACAGGGGGCGGCGGGGCGAGCAGTACTTC. Full variable domain (missing parts from reference TRBV5-4 and TRBJ2-7): ETGVTQSPTHLIKTRGQQVTLRCSSQSGHNTVSWYQQALGQGPQFIFQYYREEENGRGNFPPRFSGLQFPNYSSELNVNALELDDSALYLCASSLANRGRRGEQYFGPGTRLTVT.

A remark on this clone: One end of the junction is discordant with germline, which a read error may explain. The rearrangement joins TRBV5-1 to TRBJ1-1; no clear D. This CDR3 has 15 amino acids. The V gene's germline CDR1 is SGHRS and CDR2 YFSETQ. The DNA for the CDR3 is TGCGCCAGCAGCTTGGGTCCACCCATGAACGCTGAAGCTTTCTTT. As protein: CASSLGPPMNAEAFF.

The J gene is TRBJ1-1, the V gene TRBV21-1. TRBV21-1 is deemed a pseudogene. This CDR3 is built from 12 residues. The DNA for the CDR3 is TGTGCCAGCAGCAGAAGGCGGACTGAAGCTTTCTTT. This gives the protein CASSRRRTEAFF.

The chain uses TRBV27 and TRBJ2-7; TRBD1 agrees at 8 bases. Germline V gene data show CDR1 as MNHEY and CDR2 as SMNVEV (reference sequence). J gave up 6 bases and V 6 bases, and 13 bases lay outside the gene matches. This CDR3 contains 15 residues. The CDR3 DNA sequence: TGTGCCAGCAGCCCCTCAGGGGGCCGTTCCGTCGAGCAGTACTTC. Protein sequence: CASSPSGGRSVEQYF.

The chain carries TRBV30 and TRBJ1-2; D uncertain. The length of the CDR3 is 13 residues. V was clipped by 1 base and J by 4 bases, with 10 bases between them. Germline V CDR1 and CDR2: GTSNPN, SVGIG (reference sequence). The CDR3 DNA sequence: TGTGCCTGGAGTGCGGGTTCCTCCTATGGCTACACCTTC. Protein sequence: CAWSAGSSYGYTF.

The chain carries TRBV5-1 and TRBJ1-1; D remains ambiguous. The V gene's germline CDR1 is SGHRS and CDR2 YFSETQ. The CDR3 totals 14 residues. V lost 0 bases and J 2 bases, leaving 8 bases between the germline ends. Here the CDR3 DNA reads TGCGCCAGCAGCTTGGAGGGCAGTAACACTGAAGCTTTCTTT. This encodes CASSLEGSNTEAFF.